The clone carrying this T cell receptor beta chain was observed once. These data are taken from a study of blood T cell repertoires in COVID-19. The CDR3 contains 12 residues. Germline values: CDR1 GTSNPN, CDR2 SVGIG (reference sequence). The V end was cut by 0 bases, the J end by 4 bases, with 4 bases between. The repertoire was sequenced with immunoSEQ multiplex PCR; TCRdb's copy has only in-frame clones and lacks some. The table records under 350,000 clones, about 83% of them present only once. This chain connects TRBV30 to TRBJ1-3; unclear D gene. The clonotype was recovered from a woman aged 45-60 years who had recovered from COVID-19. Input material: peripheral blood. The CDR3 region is CAWSVQGNTIYF. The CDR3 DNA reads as TGTGCCTGGAGTGTACAGGGAAACACCATATATTTT.